A selection of T cell receptor beta chains follows, all from one sample in a study of shared clonotypes between healthy human individuals. Sequencing was performed with immunoSEQ multiplex PCR; in TCRdb, only in-frame clones are kept and a portion is missing. The data show approximately 940,000 clones, over 75% seen once. The sequenced sample consisted of memory CD4+ T cells sorted from blood. These receptors came from a man between 18 and 29 years old in good health. The CDR3 runs from the conserved cysteine through the conserved F or W. A D gene is named only where the DNA matches it firmly. Clone size is not always given. Where it is, it says once, few, many or a class for expanded clones.

cdr3_length	clone_size	j_call	d_call	v_call	cdr3_aa	cdr3_nt
15	.	TRBJ1-2	.	TRBV18	CASSPPEGLGGGYTF	TGTGCCAGCTCACCACCGGAGGGATTGGGCGGCGGCTACACCTTC
15	.	TRBJ2-7	.	TRBV4-1	CASSQDNQGRYEQYF	TGCGCCAGCAGCCAAGATAACCAGGGGAGGTACGAGCAGTACTTC
15	.	TRBJ2-1	.	TRBV6-4	CASSGRQVFYNEQFF	TGTGCCAGCAGTGGAAGGCAGGTGTTCTACAATGAGCAGTTCTTC
14	few	TRBJ1-5	TRBD1	TRBV6-6	CASTTGQGYQPQHF	TGTGCCAGCACTACAGGACAGGGCTATCAGCCCCAGCATTTT
15	.	TRBJ1-5	.	TRBV5-1	CASSLGRDGNQPQHF	TGCGCCAGCAGCTTGGGCAGGGACGGCAATCAGCCCCAGCATTTT
15	.	TRBJ2-7	.	TRBV4-3	CASSQDRATLYEQYF	TGCGCCAGCAGCCAAGATCGGGCAACGCTCTACGAGCAGTACTTC
16	.	TRBJ2-7	TRBD2	TRBV6-6	CASSYPPAGALYEQYF	TGTGCCAGCAGTTACCCCCCAGCGGGGGCCCTCTACGAGCAGTACTTC
12	.	TRBJ1-1	.	TRBV29-1	CSVEEGKAEAFF	TGCAGCGTTGAAGAAGGCAAGGCTGAAGCTTTCTTT
12	.	TRBJ1-2	.	TRBV19	CASSSVPGGYTF	TGTGCCAGTAGTAGTGTCCCCGGTGGCTACACCTTC
10	.	TRBJ1-1	.	TRBV6-5	CASGKAEAFF	TGTGCCAGCGGCAAGGCCGAAGCTTTCTTT
17	.	TRBJ1-2	TRBD1	TRBV5-1	CASIFSGTGNGVYGYTF	TGCGCCAGCATATTTTCCGGGACAGGGAACGGGGTGTATGGCTACACCTTC
12	.	TRBJ1-5	.	TRBV6-5	CASRKGDQPQHF	TGTGCCAGCCGGAAGGGCGATCAGCCCCAGCATTTT
11	few	TRBJ2-3	.	TRBV4-1	CASSREDTQYF	TGCGCCAGCAGCCGGGAAGATACGCAGTATTTT
14	.	TRBJ1-4	.	TRBV25-1	CASSPDRLNEKLFF	TGTGCCAGCAGCCCTGACAGACTTAATGAAAAACTGTTTTTT
17	.	TRBJ2-6	.	TRBV27	CASSPPRSFSGANVLTF	TGTGCCAGCAGTCCGCCACGATCCTTCTCTGGGGCCAACGTCCTGACTTTC
16	.	TRBJ2-3	TRBD2	TRBV19	CASSMTSGFSTDTQYF	TGTGCCAGTAGTATGACTAGCGGGTTTAGCACAGATACGCAGTATTTT
15	.	TRBJ2-7	.	TRBV18	CASSPPKGSSYEQYF	TGTGCCAGCTCACCACCGAAGGGGAGCTCCTACGAGCAGTACTTC
14	.	TRBJ2-5	.	TRBV2	CASGRTFPQETQYF	TGTGCCAGCGGGAGGACTTTCCCCCAAGAGACCCAGTACTTC
16	.	TRBJ2-2	.	TRBV28	CASRTGTEGDTGELFF	TGTGCCAGCAGGACCGGGACGGAGGGGGACACCGGGGAGCTGTTTTTT
12	.	TRBJ2-7	.	TRBV6-5	CASSWDTREQYF	TGTGCCAGCAGTTGGGACACCAGAGAGCAGTACTTC
15	once	TRBJ1-1	TRBD1	TRBV27	CASRALQGANTEAFF	TGTGCCAGCAGAGCACTACAGGGGGCAAACACTGAAGCTTTCTTT
18	.	TRBJ1-6	TRBD1	TRBV15	CATSRRSRERGPNSPLHF	TGTGCCACCAGCAGAAGAAGCAGGGAAAGGGGGCCCAATTCACCCCTCCACTTT
13	.	TRBJ1-2	.	TRBV6-6	CASSYGGKDGYTF	TGTGCCAGCAGTTACGGCGGGAAGGATGGCTACACCTTC
15	.	TRBJ1-3	.	TRBV5-6	CASSLTVASGNTIYF	TGTGCCAGCAGCTTGACGGTGGCCTCTGGAAACACCATATATTTT
16	.	TRBJ1-2	.	TRBV30	CAWSVLGRLLSYGYTF	TGTGCCTGGAGTGTCCTAGGGAGGCTCCTTTCCTATGGCTACACCTTC
12	few	TRBJ1-1	.	TRBV30	CAWNGVVAEAFF	TGTGCCTGGAACGGGGTTGTGGCTGAAGCTTTCTTT
17	.	TRBJ2-3	TRBD1	TRBV4-1	CASSQVSGQGSGDTQYF	TGCGCCAGCAGCCAAGTATCCGGACAGGGTTCGGGAGATACGCAGTATTTT
14	.	TRBJ2-7	.	TRBV5-1	CASSLEVGVDEQYF	TGCGCCAGCAGCTTGGAGGTCGGGGTCGACGAGCAGTACTTC
15	.	TRBJ2-3	.	TRBV5-1	CASSFQGDGTDTQYF	TGCGCCAGCAGTTTTCAAGGGGACGGCACAGATACGCAGTATTTT
13	.	TRBJ2-7	.	TRBV2	CAISGTEAYEQYF	TGTGCCATCTCCGGGACGGAAGCCTACGAGCAGTACTTC
16	.	TRBJ2-3	TRBD2	TRBV19	CASSIRGGMGTDTQYF	TGTGCCAGTAGTATCCGGGGGGGAATGGGCACAGATACGCAGTATTTT
17	.	TRBJ2-1	TRBD2	TRBV18	CASSPGLAGGAYNEQFF	TGTGCCAGCTCACCAGGGCTAGCGGGGGGAGCCTACAATGAGCAGTTCTTC
11	few	TRBJ2-3	.	TRBV6-5	CASTLQDTQYF	TGTGCCAGCACCCTTCAAGATACGCAGTATTTT
13	.	TRBJ2-5	TRBD2	TRBV7-9	CASSRGDKETQYF	TGTGCCAGCAGCCGGGGGGATAAAGAGACCCAGTACTTC
13	once	TRBJ2-1	TRBD1	TRBV30	CAWIQGTYNEQFF	TGTGCCTGGATACAGGGGACCTACAATGAGCAGTTCTTC
11	.	TRBJ2-7	.	TRBV5-4	CASSSLYEQYF	TGTGCCAGCAGCTCTCTCTACGAGCAGTACTTC
15	.	TRBJ2-1	.	TRBV10-1	CASIVSAGVIVEQFF	TGCGCCAGCATCGTATCGGCTGGGGTAATCGTAGAGCAGTTCTTC
21	.	TRBJ1-1	TRBD1	TRBV19	CASSSDRGELGQGGRGAEAFF	TGTGCCAGTAGTTCAGATAGGGGAGAACTCGGACAGGGAGGTCGAGGGGCTGAAGCTTTCTTT